The sequence of this T cell receptor beta chain was determined in a study of blood T cell repertoires in COVID-19. Germline CDR1 is SGHNT and CDR2 is YYREEE (reference sequence). This CDR3 has 15 residues. V was shortened by 0 bases and J by 5 bases, with 14 bases between the two germline ends. This clone was observed once. The data were produced by immunoSEQ multiplex PCR, yet TCRdb's version contains in-frame clones alone and is incomplete. The sample holds almost 90,000 clones, approximately 89% seen once. The clonotype comes from an elderly man with acute or convalescent COVID-19. The sequencing sample was made of peripheral blood. V usage is TRBV5-4 and J usage is TRBJ1-2; D not resolved. The CDR3 spells CASSLAGRAIYGYTF. As DNA, the CDR3 is TGTGCCAGCAGCTTGGCCGGGAGGGCGATTTATGGCTACACCTTC. Filled out from reference TRBV5-4 and TRBJ1-2, the complete variable domain reads ETGVTQSPTHLIKTRGQQVTLRCSSQSGHNTVSWYQQALGQGPQFIFQYYREEENGRGNFPPRFSGLQFPNYSSELNVNALELDDSALYLCASSLAGRAIYGYTFGSGTRLTVV.